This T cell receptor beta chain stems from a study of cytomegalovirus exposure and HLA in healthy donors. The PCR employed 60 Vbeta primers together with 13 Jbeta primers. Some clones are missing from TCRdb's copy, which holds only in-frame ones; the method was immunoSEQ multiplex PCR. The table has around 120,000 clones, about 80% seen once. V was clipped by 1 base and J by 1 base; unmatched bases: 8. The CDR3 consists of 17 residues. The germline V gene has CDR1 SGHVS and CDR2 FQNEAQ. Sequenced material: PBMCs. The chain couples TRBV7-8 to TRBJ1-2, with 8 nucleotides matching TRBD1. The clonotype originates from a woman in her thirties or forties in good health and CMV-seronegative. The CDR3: CASSLVVGQGFNYGYTF. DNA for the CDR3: TGTGCCAGCAGCTTAGTGGTAGGACAGGGTTTTAACTATGGCTACACCTTC.